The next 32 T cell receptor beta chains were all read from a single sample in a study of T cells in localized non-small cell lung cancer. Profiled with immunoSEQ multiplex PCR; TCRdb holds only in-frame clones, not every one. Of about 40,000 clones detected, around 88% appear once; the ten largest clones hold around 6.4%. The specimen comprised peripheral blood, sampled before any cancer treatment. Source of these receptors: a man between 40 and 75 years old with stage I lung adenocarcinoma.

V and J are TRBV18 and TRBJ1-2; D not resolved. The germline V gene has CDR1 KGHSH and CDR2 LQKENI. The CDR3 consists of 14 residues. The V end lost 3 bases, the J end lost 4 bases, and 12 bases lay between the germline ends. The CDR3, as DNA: TGTGCCAGCTCACCGGGGTCGAGTCTCTATGGCTACACCTTC. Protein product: CASSPGSSLYGYTF.

The CDR3 loop is CASSPGNNQPQHF. Here the CDR3 DNA reads TGTGCCAGCAGCCCAGGGAACAATCAGCCCCAGCATTTT. The gene calls are TRBV7-9 and TRBJ1-5; TRBD1 might be the D (5 bases). The length of the CDR3 is 13 residues. Looked up from germline, CDR1 is SEHNR and CDR2 is FQNEAQ (reference sequence). Trimming shortened V by 5 bases and J by 3 bases, and 8 bases separated the two germline ends.

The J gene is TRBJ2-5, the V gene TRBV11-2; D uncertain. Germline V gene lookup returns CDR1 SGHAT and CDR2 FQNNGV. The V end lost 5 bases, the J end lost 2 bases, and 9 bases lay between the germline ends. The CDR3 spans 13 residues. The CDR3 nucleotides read TGTGCCAGCAGCCCTCGGTCTCAAGAGACCCAGTACTTC. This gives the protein CASSPRSQETQYF.

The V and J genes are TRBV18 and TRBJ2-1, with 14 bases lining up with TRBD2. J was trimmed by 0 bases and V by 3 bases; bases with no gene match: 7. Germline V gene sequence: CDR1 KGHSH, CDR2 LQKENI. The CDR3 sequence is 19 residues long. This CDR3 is CASSPGLAGEGGSYNEQFF. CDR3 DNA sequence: TGTGCCAGCTCACCGGGACTAGCGGGAGAGGGGGGCTCCTACAATGAGCAGTTCTTC.

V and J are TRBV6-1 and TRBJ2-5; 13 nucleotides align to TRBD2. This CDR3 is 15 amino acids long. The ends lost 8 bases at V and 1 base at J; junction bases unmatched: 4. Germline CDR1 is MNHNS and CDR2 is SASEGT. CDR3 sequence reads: CASGRTSGGQETQYF. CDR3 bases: TGTGCCAGCGGGCGGACTAGCGGGGGCCAAGAGACCCAGTACTTC.

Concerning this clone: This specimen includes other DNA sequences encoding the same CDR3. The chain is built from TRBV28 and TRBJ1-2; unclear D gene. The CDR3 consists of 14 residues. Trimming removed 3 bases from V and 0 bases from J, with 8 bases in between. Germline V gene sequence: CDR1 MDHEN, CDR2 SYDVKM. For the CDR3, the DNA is TGTGCCAGCAGTTTGGGCAGAACTAACTATGGCTACACCTTC. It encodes CASSLGRTNYGYTF.

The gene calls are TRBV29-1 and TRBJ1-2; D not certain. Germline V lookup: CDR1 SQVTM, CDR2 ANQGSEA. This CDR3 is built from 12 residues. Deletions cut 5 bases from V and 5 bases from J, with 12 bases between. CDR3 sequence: CSVTTEAYGYTF. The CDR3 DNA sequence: TGCAGCGTTACGACTGAGGCGTATGGCTACACCTTC.

CDR3 protein: CARRPERDVRNEQFF. CDR3 nucleotide sequence: TGTGCCAGAAGACCCGAGCGGGATGTTCGCAATGAGCAGTTCTTC. J is TRBJ2-1 and V is TRBV27; 7 bases agree with TRBD2. This CDR3 contains 15 residues. The junction had 14 bases not matched to a gene; V was cut back by 9 bases and J by 6 bases. CDR1 is MNHEY and CDR2 is SMNVEV in the germline V gene (reference sequence).

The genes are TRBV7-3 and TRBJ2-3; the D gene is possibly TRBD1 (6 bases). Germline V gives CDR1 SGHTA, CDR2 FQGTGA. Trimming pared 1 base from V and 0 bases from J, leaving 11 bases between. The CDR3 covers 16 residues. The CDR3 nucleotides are TGTGCCAGCAGCTTAAACCCAGGGGCGAGCACAGATACGCAGTATTTT. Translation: CASSLNPGASTDTQYF.

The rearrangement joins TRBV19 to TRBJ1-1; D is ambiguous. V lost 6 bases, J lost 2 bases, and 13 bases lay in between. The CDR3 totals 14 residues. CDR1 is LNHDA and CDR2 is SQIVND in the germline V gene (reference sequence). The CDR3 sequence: CASRLGLTNTEAFF. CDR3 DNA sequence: TGTGCCAGTAGGCTCGGACTTACAAACACTGAAGCTTTCTTT.

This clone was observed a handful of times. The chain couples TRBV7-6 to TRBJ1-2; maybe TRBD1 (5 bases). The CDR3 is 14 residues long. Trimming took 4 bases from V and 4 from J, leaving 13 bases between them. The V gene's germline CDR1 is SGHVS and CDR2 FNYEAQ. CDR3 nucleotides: TGTGCCAGCAGCTCTACGACAGAGGGCTATGGCTACACCTTC. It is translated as CASSSTTEGYGYTF.

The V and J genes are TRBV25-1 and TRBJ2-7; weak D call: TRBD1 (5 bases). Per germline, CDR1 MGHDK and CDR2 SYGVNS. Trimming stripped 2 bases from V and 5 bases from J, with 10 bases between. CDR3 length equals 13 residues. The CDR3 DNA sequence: TGTGCCAGCAGTGAAGGGGCCAGGAACGAGCAGTACTTC. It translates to CASSEGARNEQYF.

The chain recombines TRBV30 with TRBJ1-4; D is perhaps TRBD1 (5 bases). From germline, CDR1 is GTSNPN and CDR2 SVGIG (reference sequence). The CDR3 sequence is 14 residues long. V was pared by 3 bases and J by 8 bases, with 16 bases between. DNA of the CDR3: TGTGCCTGGAGCGCCAGGGCCTCGAGGGAAAAACTGTTTTTT. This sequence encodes CAWSARASREKLFF.

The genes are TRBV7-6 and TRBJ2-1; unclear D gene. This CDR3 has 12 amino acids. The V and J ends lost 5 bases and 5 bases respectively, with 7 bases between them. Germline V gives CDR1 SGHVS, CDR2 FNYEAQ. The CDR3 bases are TGTGCCAGCAGCCTCGGCAACAATGAGCAGTTCTTC. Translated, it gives CASSLGNNEQFF.

For the CDR3, the DNA is TGCGCCAGCAGCCAACCAGGACAGGGGGCGCAAGAGCAGTACTTC. Translating it yields CASSQPGQGAQEQYF. The rearrangement joins TRBV4-1 to TRBJ2-7; 11 nucleotides agree with TRBD1. The ends lost 2 bases at V and 7 bases at J; junction bases unmatched: 7. Germline loops: CDR1 MGHRA, CDR2 YSYEKL. CDR3 size: 15 residues.

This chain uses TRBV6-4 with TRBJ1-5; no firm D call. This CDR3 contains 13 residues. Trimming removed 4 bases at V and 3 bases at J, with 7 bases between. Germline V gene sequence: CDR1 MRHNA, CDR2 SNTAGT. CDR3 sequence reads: CASSANSNQPQHF. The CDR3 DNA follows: TGTGCCAGCAGTGCTAATTCCAATCAGCCCCAGCATTTT.

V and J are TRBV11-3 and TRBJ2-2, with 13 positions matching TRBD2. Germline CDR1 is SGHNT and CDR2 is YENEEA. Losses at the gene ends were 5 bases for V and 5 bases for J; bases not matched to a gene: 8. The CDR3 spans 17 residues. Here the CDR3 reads CASSLTSGRAGTGELFF. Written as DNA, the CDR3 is TGTGCCAGCAGCCTAACTAGCGGGAGGGCCGGGACCGGGGAGCTGTTTTTT.

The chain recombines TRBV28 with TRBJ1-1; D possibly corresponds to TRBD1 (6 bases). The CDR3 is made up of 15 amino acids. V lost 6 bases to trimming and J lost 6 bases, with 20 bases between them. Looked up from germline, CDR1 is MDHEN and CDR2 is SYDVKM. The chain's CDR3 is CASRKQGLERSEAFF. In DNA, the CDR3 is TGTGCCAGCAGGAAACAGGGTCTGGAGAGATCTGAAGCTTTCTTT. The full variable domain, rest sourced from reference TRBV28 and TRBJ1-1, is DVKVTQSSRYLVKRTGEKVFLECVQDMDHENMFWYRQDPGLGLRLIYFSYDVKMKEKGDIPEGYSVSREKKERFSLILESASTNQTSMYLCASRKQGLERSEAFFGQGTRLTVV.

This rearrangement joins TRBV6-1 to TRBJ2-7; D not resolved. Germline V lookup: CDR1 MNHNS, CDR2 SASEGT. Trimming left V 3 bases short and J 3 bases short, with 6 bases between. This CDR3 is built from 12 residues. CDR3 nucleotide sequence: TGTGCCAGCAGTGACAATGTCTACGAGCAGTACTTC. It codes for CASSDNVYEQYF.

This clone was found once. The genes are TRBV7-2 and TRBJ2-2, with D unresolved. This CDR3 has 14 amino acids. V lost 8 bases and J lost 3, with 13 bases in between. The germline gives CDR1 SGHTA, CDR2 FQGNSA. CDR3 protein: CASGDPPYTGELFF. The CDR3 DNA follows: TGTGCCAGCGGCGACCCACCATACACCGGGGAGCTGTTTTTT.

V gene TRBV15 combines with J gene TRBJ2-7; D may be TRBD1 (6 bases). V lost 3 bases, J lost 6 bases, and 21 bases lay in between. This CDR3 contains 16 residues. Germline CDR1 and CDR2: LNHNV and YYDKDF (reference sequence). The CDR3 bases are TGTGCCACCAGCAGCAAAAGGGGAACAGGGACCGGCGAGCAGTACTTC. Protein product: CATSSKRGTGTGEQYF.

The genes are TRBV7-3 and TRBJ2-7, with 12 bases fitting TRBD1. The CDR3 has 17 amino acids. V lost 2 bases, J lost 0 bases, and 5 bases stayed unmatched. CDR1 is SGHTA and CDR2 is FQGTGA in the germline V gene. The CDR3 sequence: CASSLAGTGGLSYEQYF. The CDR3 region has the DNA TGTGCCAGCAGCTTAGCTGGGACAGGGGGCCTCTCCTACGAGCAGTACTTC.

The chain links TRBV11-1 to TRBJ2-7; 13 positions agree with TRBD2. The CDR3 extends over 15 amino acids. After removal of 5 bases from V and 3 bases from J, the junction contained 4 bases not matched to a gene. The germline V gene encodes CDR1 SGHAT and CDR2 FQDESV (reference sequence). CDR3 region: CASSRGLAGNYEQYF. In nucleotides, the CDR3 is TGTGCCAGCAGCCGGGGACTAGCGGGAAACTACGAGCAGTACTTC.

CDR3 residues: CSVEVAGGNEKLFF. The CDR3 DNA reads TGCAGCGTTGAAGTGGCAGGGGGAAATGAAAAACTGTTTTTT. The chain is built from TRBV29-1 and TRBJ1-4; 7 nucleotides align to TRBD1. Unmatched junction bases numbered 4, after V lost 1 base and J lost 5 bases. CDR3 size: 14 residues. The V gene's germline CDR1 is SQVTM and CDR2 ANQGSEA.

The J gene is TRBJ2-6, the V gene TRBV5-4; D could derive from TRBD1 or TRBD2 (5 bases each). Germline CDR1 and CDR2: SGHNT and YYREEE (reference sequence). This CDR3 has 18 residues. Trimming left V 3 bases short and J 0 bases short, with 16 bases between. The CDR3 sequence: CASSSRDPGVSGANVLTF. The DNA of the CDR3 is TGTGCCAGCAGCTCCCGGGACCCCGGGGTCTCTGGGGCCAACGTCCTGACTTTC.

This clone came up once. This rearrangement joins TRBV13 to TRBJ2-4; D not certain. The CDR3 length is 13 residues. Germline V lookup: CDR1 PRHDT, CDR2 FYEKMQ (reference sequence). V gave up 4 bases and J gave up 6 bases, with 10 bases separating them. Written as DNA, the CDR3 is TGTGCCAGCAGCTCTAGTTCCGTAAACATTCAGTACTTC. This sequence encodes CASSSSSVNIQYF.

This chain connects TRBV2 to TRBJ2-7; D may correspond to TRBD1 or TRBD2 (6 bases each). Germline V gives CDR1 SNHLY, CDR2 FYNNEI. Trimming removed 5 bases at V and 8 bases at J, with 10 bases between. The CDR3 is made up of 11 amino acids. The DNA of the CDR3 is TGTGCCAGCAGTCCGGGGGCGCAGCAGTACTTC. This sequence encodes CASSPGAQQYF.

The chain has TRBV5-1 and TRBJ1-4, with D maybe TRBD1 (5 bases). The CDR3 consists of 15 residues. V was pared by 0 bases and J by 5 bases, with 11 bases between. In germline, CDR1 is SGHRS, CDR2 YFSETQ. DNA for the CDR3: TGCGCCAGCAGCTTGGAGGGGCAGGTGAATGAAAAACTGTTTTTT. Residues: CASSLEGQVNEKLFF.

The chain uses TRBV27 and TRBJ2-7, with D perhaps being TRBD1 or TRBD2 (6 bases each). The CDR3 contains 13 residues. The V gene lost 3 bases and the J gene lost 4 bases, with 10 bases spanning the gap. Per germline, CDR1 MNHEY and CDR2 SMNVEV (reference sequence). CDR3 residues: CASSFQGRYEQYF. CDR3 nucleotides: TGTGCCAGCAGTTTCCAGGGGAGGTACGAGCAGTACTTC.

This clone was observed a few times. Here the CDR3 DNA reads TGTGCCAGCAGCTTAAGCGGGTACAATGAGCAGTTCTTC. Protein sequence: CASSLSGYNEQFF. V and J are TRBV7-9 and TRBJ2-1, with D maybe TRBD2 (6 bases). Germline V gene sequence: CDR1 SEHNR, CDR2 FQNEAQ (reference sequence). V lost 2 bases, J lost 4 bases, and 6 bases lay in between. The CDR3 contains 13 residues. Variable domain in full (rest from reference TRBV7-9 and TRBJ2-1): DTGVSQNPRHKITKRGQNVTFRCDPISEHNRLYWYRQTLGQGPEFLTYFQNEAQLEKSRLLSDRFSAERPKGSFSTLEIQRTEQGDSAMYLCASSLSGYNEQFFGPGTRLTVL.

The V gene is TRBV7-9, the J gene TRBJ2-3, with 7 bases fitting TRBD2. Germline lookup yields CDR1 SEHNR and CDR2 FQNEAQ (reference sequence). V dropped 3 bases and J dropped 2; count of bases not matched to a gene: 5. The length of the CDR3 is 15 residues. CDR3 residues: CASSLSGGPTDTQYF. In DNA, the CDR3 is TGTGCCAGCAGCTTGTCGGGAGGCCCCACAGATACGCAGTATTTT. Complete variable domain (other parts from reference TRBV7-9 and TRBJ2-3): DTGVSQNPRHKITKRGQNVTFRCDPISEHNRLYWYRQTLGQGPEFLTYFQNEAQLEKSRLLSDRFSAERPKGSFSTLEIQRTEQGDSAMYLCASSLSGGPTDTQYFGPGTRLTVL.

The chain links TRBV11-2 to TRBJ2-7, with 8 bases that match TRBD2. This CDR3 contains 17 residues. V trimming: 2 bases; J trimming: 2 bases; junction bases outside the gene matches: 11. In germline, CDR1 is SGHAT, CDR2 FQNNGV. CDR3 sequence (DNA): TGTGCCAGCAGCTTAAACGGGAGGGCCCTTTGGGCCTACGAGCAGTACTTC. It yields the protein CASSLNGRALWAYEQYF.